This T cell receptor beta chain was observed in a study of blood T cell repertoires in COVID-19. Overall study context: Spain, Italy and the United States supplied samples that represented acute and convalescent COVID-19.

The assay was immunoSEQ multiplex PCR, and TCRdb's table has in-frame clones only and misses some. The sample includes tens of thousands of clones, 78% of them seen just once. This clone has just a few counts. The V gene end was trimmed by 4 bases and the J gene end by 0 bases; junction bases not matched to a gene: 5. The CDR3 is 17 residues long. The V gene's germline CDR1 is SGHNT and CDR2 YYREEE (reference sequence). The clonotype was recovered from a man between 70 and 80 years old with COVID-19, enrolled during active disease. The chain joins TRBV5-4 to TRBJ2-3; the match to TRBD2 covers 13 bases. The sequenced sample consisted of peripheral blood. CDR3 nucleotide sequence: TGTGCCAGCAGCATGGGACTAGCGGGGCCTAGCACAGATACGCAGTATTTT. Its translation: CASSMGLAGPSTDTQYF.